This TCR beta chain was retrieved from a study of control samples from healthy donors and cancer patients. The table came from immunoSEQ multiplex PCR; TCRdb's copy has only in-frame clones and leaves some out. The sample includes about 130,000 clones, 80% to 95% seen only once; the top ten take about 5.5%. This clone was observed a single time. This CDR3 has 17 residues. Germline V gene lookup returns CDR1 SEHNR and CDR2 FQNEAQ (reference sequence). The V end was cut by 6 bases, the J end by 0 bases, with 15 bases between. Material: blood. The chain joins TRBV7-9 to TRBJ2-6; the D is unclear. The receptor was derived from a young man in good health. CDR3 bases: TGTGCCAGCAGGTACGGAAGGGTCCCCTCTGGGGCCAACGTCCTGACTTTC. Protein sequence: CASRYGRVPSGANVLTF.